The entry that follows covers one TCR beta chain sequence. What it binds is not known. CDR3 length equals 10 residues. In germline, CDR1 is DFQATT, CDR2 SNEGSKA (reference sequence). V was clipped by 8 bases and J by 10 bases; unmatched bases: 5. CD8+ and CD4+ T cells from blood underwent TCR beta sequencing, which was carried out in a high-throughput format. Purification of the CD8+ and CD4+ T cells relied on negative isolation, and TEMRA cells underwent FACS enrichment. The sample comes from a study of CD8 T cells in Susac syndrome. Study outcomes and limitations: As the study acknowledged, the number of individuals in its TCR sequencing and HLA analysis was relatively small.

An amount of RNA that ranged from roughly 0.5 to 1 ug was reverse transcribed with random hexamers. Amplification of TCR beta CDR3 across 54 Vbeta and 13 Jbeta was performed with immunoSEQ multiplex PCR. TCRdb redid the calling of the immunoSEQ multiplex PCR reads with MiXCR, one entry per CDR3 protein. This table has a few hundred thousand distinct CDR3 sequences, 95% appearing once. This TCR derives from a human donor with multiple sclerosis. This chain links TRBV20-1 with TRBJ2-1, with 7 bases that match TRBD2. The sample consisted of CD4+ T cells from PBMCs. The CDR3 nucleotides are TGCAGTCCGTTAGCGGGCGAGCAGTTCTTC. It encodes CSPLAGEQFF.